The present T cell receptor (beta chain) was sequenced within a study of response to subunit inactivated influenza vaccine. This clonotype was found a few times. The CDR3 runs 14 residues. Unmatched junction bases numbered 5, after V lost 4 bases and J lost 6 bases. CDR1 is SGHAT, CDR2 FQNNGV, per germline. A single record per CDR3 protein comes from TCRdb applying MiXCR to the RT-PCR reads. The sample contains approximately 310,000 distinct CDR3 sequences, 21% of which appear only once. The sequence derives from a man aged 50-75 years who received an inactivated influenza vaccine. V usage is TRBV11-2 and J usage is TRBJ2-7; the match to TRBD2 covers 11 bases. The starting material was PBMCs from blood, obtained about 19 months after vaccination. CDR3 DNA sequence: TGTGCCAGCAGCTATAGCGGGAGGGCCTTCGAGCAGTACTTC. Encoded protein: CASSYSGRAFEQYF. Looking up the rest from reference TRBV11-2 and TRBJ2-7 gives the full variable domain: EAGVAQSPRYKIIEKRQSVAFWCNPISGHATLYWYQQILGQGPKLLIQFQNNGVVDDSQLPKDRFSAERLKGVDSTLKIQPAKLEDSAVYLCASSYSGRAFEQYFGPGTRLTVT.